The entry below gives a single T cell receptor (beta chain) sequence along with its context. This clonotype has just a few counts. Its recognized antigen is unknown. No clone much larger than this one lies a single base away; base qualities are absent. These data come from a study of T cells after yellow fever vaccination (dated by TCRdb to between 2019 and 2020). For context, the study as a whole: Libraries from fractions with low cell numbers were prepared with the SMART-Seq v4 Ultra Low Input RNA kit. Bulk TCR alpha and beta repertoires were sequenced longitudinally to track T-cell clones before and after primary and booster YFV17D yellow fever vaccination. Two healthy male donors, one aged 18 to 29 and one aged 30 to 40 years, made up the cohort. Blood was collected at multiple timepoints before and after primary and secondary immunization, and bulk PBMC replicates and cell subsets were isolated.

TCR cDNA was synthesized by 5'RACE template switching, which introduced a universal primer site and unique molecular identifiers. cDNA synthesis was primed from both the TCR alpha and TCR beta constant segments. Library amplification used two PCR steps, and the second PCR step added sample barcodes and sequencing adapters. Sequencing of the libraries was done on either Illumina HiSeq 2500 (2x100 bp) or NovaSeq (2x150 bp). Turning to the authors' computational methods: Reads were demultiplexed and collapsed into UMI consensus sequences with MIGEC, and V(D)J alignment was performed with MiXCR. Vaccine-responding clonotypes were identified with edgeR using replicate PBMC samples, with FDR below 0.01 and a log2 fold change above 5 up to day 15 being required. CD4 or CD8 identity was assigned to each bulk clonotype according to whether the clonotype was present at higher abundance in the sequenced CD4 repertoire or the sequenced CD8 repertoire. The public sequencing data were trimmed at Q25 with fastp and processed into clonotypes with MiXCR by TCRdb, which kept only in-frame beta chains. Identical CDR3 protein sequences are pooled into one entry, listed with their most common genes and DNA. These V and J calls rely on TCRdb rather than the paper's analysis. The table for this sample lists hundreds of thousands of distinct CDR3 sequences; roughly 14% of them were counted only once. 11% to 15% of the sample is taken by the ten largest.

Per the publication, the treatment or condition label means: live attenuated yellow fever vaccine strain. At each blood-draw timepoint, two biological replicates of bulk PBMCs were obtained. PBMCs were isolated from peripheral blood using a standard Ficoll-Paque protocol. TriZol was used to extract RNA from bulk PBMCs, from CD4 and CD8 fractions, and from dextramer-positive and dextramer-negative fractions. Study-wide findings and limitations: A small fraction of clonotypes showed up in both the CD4 and CD8 compartments, probably as a result of convergent recombination. Most clones expanded after primary vaccination were re-detected after the booster (almost 97% of CD4 and around 88% of CD8), suggesting broad memory maintenance. Only a couple of donors were included in the study, so the extent to which the findings can be generalized is limited. Computational filtering was required because FACS-sorted repertoires could contain abundant contaminating clonotypes from the bulk population. Compared with the primary T-cell response, the secondary T-cell response was faster but weaker, reaching its peak on day 5 rather than on day 15.

Trimming at the junction amounts to 2 bases on V and 0 bases on J, and the germline ends lie 9 bases apart. The CDR3 numbers 15 residues from cysteine through phenylalanine. Solely the CDR3 DNA is kept, with 45 bases framed from the first base. The germline V gene provides CDR1 SGDLS and CDR2 YYNGEE. Here the chain combines TRBV9 and TRBJ1-3; no D segment can be confidently identified. The specimen was PBMCs, collected on the day of the yellow fever booster vaccination. The source is a man aged 30 to 39 who received the YFV17D yellow fever vaccine. At the DNA level, the sequence is TGTGCCAGCAGCGTCGGTTACGGCTCTGGAAACACCATATATTTT. It translates to CASSVGYGSGNTIYF.